One sample yielded the 10 T cell receptor beta chains listed below, sequenced in a study of T cell responses to AZD1222 COVID-19 vaccine. Assay: immunoSEQ multiplex PCR; the TCRdb copy retains only in-frame clones and omits some. The table includes around 190,000 clones, 90% to 95% detected once. The sequencing here drew on peripheral blood, taken 28 days after the second AZD1222 dose. The source is an adult who received the AZD1222 COVID-19 vaccine.

The genes are TRBV29-1 and TRBJ1-6, with 7 bases that match TRBD1. The CDR3 loop spans 14 amino acids. V lost 6 bases and J lost 6; bases outside the gene matches: 8. Per germline, CDR1 SQVTM and CDR2 ANQGSEA. CDR3 residues: CSVRLDRVNSPLHF. The CDR3 coding sequence is TGCAGCGTCCGCCTCGACAGGGTTAATTCACCCCTCCACTTT.

CDR3 bases: TGTGCCAGCAGGGCCAGCGGGCACATTCAGTACTTC. Amino acid sequence: CASRASGHIQYF. The chain combines TRBV2 with TRBJ2-4; maybe TRBD2 (6 bases). Deletions cut 6 bases from V and 8 bases from J, with 11 bases between. The CDR3 is 12 residues long. In germline, CDR1 is SNHLY, CDR2 FYNNEI.

The rearrangement joins TRBV5-1 to TRBJ2-2; maybe TRBD2 (5 bases). CDR1 SGHRS and CDR2 YFSETQ come from the germline V gene. CDR3 length: 15 amino acids. Trimming shortened V by 4 bases and J by 0 bases, and 10 bases separated the two germline ends. The CDR3 protein is CASSPRTSNTGELFF. The DNA of the CDR3 is TGCGCCAGCAGCCCGAGGACTTCGAACACCGGGGAGCTGTTTTTT.

The chain recombines TRBV6-5 with TRBJ1-5, with D uncertain. The V end lost 1 base, the J end lost 6 bases, and 4 bases lay between the germline ends. CDR3 length: 12 amino acids. Per the germline V gene, CDR1 is MNHEY and CDR2 is SVGAGI. The CDR3 nucleotides are TGTGCCAGCAGTTACTGGAGTCAGCCCCAGCATTTT. Residues: CASSYWSQPQHF.

J is TRBJ2-3 and V is TRBV7-9; 7 bases match TRBD2. Unmatched junction bases numbered 9, after V lost 6 bases and J lost 3 bases. The CDR3 covers 15 residues. Germline V gene lookup returns CDR1 SEHNR and CDR2 FQNEAQ (reference sequence). This chain's CDR3 is CASRQPGLPTDTQYF. CDR3 in DNA: TGTGCCAGCAGGCAGCCGGGACTACCGACAGATACGCAGTATTTT.

The V and J genes are TRBV11-2 and TRBJ2-1, with D perhaps TRBD1 (5 bases). Per germline, CDR1 SGHAT and CDR2 FQNNGV. The CDR3 contains 14 residues. Trimming shortened V by 7 bases and J by 5 bases, and 15 bases separated the two germline ends. In DNA form, the CDR3 reads TGTGCCAGCACCCTCACAAGGGGCAACAATGAGCAGTTCTTC. It encodes CASTLTRGNNEQFF.

V is TRBV7-9 and J is TRBJ2-7; D is undetermined. This CDR3 comprises 14 residues. CDR1 is SEHNR and CDR2 is FQNEAQ in the germline V gene (reference sequence). The V end lost 0 bases, the J end lost 1 base, and 7 bases lay between the germline ends. Here the CDR3 DNA reads TGTGCCAGCAGCTTAGCGGGAATTTCCTACGAGCAGTACTTC. It encodes CASSLAGISYEQYF. The full variable domain, its missing parts supplied by reference TRBV7-9 and TRBJ2-7, is DTGVSQNPRHKITKRGQNVTFRCDPISEHNRLYWYRQTLGQGPEFLTYFQNEAQLEKSRLLSDRFSAERPKGSFSTLEIQRTEQGDSAMYLCASSLAGISYEQYFGPGTRLTVT.

This rearrangement joins TRBV2 to TRBJ1-2; D is undetermined. Germline CDR1 and CDR2: SNHLY and FYNNEI. Trimming stripped 6 bases from V and 4 bases from J, with 9 bases between. The CDR3 consists of 12 residues. CDR3 nucleotides: TGTGCCAGCAGGATTACAACCTATGGCTACACCTTC. Its translation is CASRITTYGYTF.

This sequence joins TRBV4-1 and TRBJ2-2; 8 bases are shared with TRBD1. V lost 4 bases and J lost 1; bases outside the gene matches: 5. This CDR3 is 16 amino acids long. Germline V lookup: CDR1 MGHRA, CDR2 YSYEKL. CDR3 nucleotides: TGCGCCAGCAGCCCCAACAGGGGGAAGAACACCGGGGAGCTGTTTTTT. Encoded protein: CASSPNRGKNTGELFF.

The chain employs TRBV5-1 and TRBJ2-2; 9 nucleotides agree with TRBD1. The CDR3 covers 16 residues. The V segment lost 5 bases and the J segment 0 bases; nucleotides outside the gene matches: 5. Germline V gene data show CDR1 as SGHRS and CDR2 as YFSETQ. CDR3 protein: CASSQTGGPNTGELFF. The CDR3 coding sequence is TGCGCCAGCAGTCAGACAGGGGGGCCGAACACCGGGGAGCTGTTTTTT.